The 22 T cell receptor beta chains below were found in one sample sequenced in a study of blood T cell repertoires in COVID-19. The assay was immunoSEQ multiplex PCR, and TCRdb's table has in-frame clones only and misses some. The sample shows about 98,000 clones, about 86% of them seen only once. The material sequenced was peripheral blood. These receptors all come from a man aged 55 to 70 with acute or convalescent COVID-19.

V gene TRBV6-5 combines with J gene TRBJ2-1; D may be TRBD2 (6 bases). Germline V gene sequence: CDR1 MNHEY, CDR2 SVGAGI. The CDR3 spans 14 residues. Trimming stripped 7 bases from V and 5 bases from J, with 15 bases between. The CDR3 here is CASTVRGKDNEQFF. CDR3 nucleotides: TGTGCCAGCACGGTCCGGGGGAAAGACAATGAGCAGTTCTTC.

A few counts support this clone. The gene calls are TRBV19 and TRBJ2-7, with 7 positions matching TRBD1. The length of the CDR3 is 14 residues. After removal of 4 bases from V and 5 bases from J, the junction contained 8 bases not matched to a gene. CDR1 and CDR2 (germline): LNHDA, SQIVND (reference sequence). The CDR3 bases are TGTGCCAGTAGTACCGGGACAGTCAACAACGAGCAGTACTTC. Its translation: CASSTGTVNNEQYF.

This chain links TRBV7-2 with TRBJ2-1, with a weak D call TRBD1 (6 bases). V lost 1 base and J 6 bases, leaving 13 bases between the germline ends. The CDR3 consists of 15 residues. Germline loops: CDR1 SGHTA, CDR2 FQGNSA. In DNA form, the CDR3 reads TGTGCCAGCAGCTTAGAGGCAGGGGCACTCAATGAGCAGTTCTTC. Protein: CASSLEAGALNEQFF.

This chain connects TRBV5-1 to TRBJ1-2, with a tentative D call TRBD1 (5 bases). The germline V gene has CDR1 SGHRS and CDR2 YFSETQ. Deletions cut 0 bases from V and 5 bases from J, with 11 bases between. The CDR3 totals 14 residues. CDR3 region: CASSLAGTEYGYTF. CDR3 nucleotide sequence: TGCGCCAGCAGCTTGGCCGGGACTGAATATGGCTACACCTTC.

The rearrangement uses TRBV25-1 and TRBJ2-6; D remains ambiguous. Germline lookup yields CDR1 MGHDK and CDR2 SYGVNS. The CDR3 sequence is 16 residues long. Deletions cut 1 base from V and 0 bases from J, with 7 bases between. Here the CDR3 DNA reads TGTGCCAGCAGTGAATGGGCCGACTCTGGGGCCAACGTCCTGACTTTC. It translates to CASSEWADSGANVLTF.

The genes are TRBV11-3 and TRBJ1-1, with 9 nucleotides matching TRBD1. V shed 3 bases, J shed 0 bases, and the junction held 2 bases outside the gene matches. The germline CDR1 and CDR2 sequences are SGHNT and YENEEA. This CDR3 has 15 residues. CDR3 loop: CASSLGQGLNTEAFF. Written as DNA, the CDR3 is TGTGCCAGCAGCTTGGGACAGGGATTGAACACTGAAGCTTTCTTT.

V gene TRBV14 combines with J gene TRBJ2-1, with 7 bases that match TRBD1. The CDR3 runs to 15 residues. Per germline, CDR1 SGHDN and CDR2 FVKESK. V lost 2 bases to trimming and J lost 4 bases; unmatched junction nucleotides: 5. DNA for the CDR3: TGTGCCAGCAGCCAAACGGCAGGGGGATACAATGAGCAGTTCTTC. It encodes CASSQTAGGYNEQFF. The full variable domain, in which reference TRBV14 and TRBJ2-1 provide the parts outside the CDR3, is EAGVTQFPSHSVIEKGQTVTLRCDPISGHDNLYWYRRVMGKEIKFLLHFVKESKQDESGMPNNRFLAERTGGTYSTLKVQPAELEDSGVYFCASSQTAGGYNEQFFGPGTRLTVL.

This chain uses TRBV7-9 with TRBJ2-1; D possibly corresponds to TRBD1 (6 bases). Germline values: CDR1 SEHNR, CDR2 FQNEAQ (reference sequence). CDR3 size: 16 residues. Trimming stripped 1 base from V and 5 bases from J, with 15 bases between. As DNA, the CDR3 is TGTGCCAGCAGCTTAGGGGTGACAGGCCTTGACAATGAGCAGTTCTTC. It specifies CASSLGVTGLDNEQFF.

The V call is TRBV5-6, the J call TRBJ1-1, with D tentatively TRBD1 (5 bases). The CDR3 loop spans 12 amino acids. Germline assignment: CDR1 SGHDT and CDR2 YYEEEE. V was shortened by 4 bases and J by 7 bases, with 11 bases between the two germline ends. The CDR3 here is CASSSREFEAFF. The CDR3 coding sequence is TGTGCCAGCAGCAGCAGGGAATTTGAAGCTTTCTTT.

This clone was seen just once. The chain joins TRBV28 to TRBJ1-2; weak D call: TRBD1 (6 bases). Germline V gives CDR1 MDHEN, CDR2 SYDVKM. The CDR3 extends over 12 amino acids. Trimming removed 3 bases at V and 7 bases at J, with 9 bases between. CDR3 sequence reads: CASSFGGVGYTF. CDR3 bases: TGTGCCAGCAGTTTTGGGGGCGTTGGCTACACCTTC.

The rearrangement uses TRBV19 and TRBJ1-1, with D hard to call. V lost 7 bases to trimming and J lost 7 bases, with 19 bases between them. There are 14 residues in the CDR3. The germline CDR1 and CDR2 sequences are LNHDA and SQIVND (reference sequence). The CDR3 DNA is TGTGCCAGTACCGTTCTTTTGGACGGGAATGAAGCTTTCTTT. Its protein is CASTVLLDGNEAFF.

The rearrangement joins TRBV5-1 to TRBJ1-1; 9 bases align to TRBD1. The CDR3 sequence is 14 residues long. The germline V gene encodes CDR1 SGHRS and CDR2 YFSETQ. Unmatched junction bases numbered 7, after V lost 4 bases and J lost 6 bases. CDR3 coding DNA: TGCGCCAGCAGCAAGGCGAGACAGGGGGCTGAAGCTTTCTTT. It codes for CASSKARQGAEAFF.

The chain carries TRBV4-1 and TRBJ2-5; D is ambiguous. This CDR3 is built from 14 residues. Deletions cut 3 bases from V and 7 bases from J, with 15 bases between. CDR1 MGHRA and CDR2 YSYEKL come from the germline V gene. DNA for the CDR3: TGCGCCAGCAGCCAGCCTAGAGAAGTCGGGACCCAGTACTTC. This gives the protein CASSQPREVGTQYF.

CDR3 amino acids: CAWGALGNQPQHF. The CDR3, as DNA: TGTGCCTGGGGGGCCTTGGGCAATCAGCCCCAGCATTTT. This chain connects TRBV30 to TRBJ1-5, with D perhaps matching TRBD1 (5 bases). This CDR3 region has 13 residues. V was shortened by 5 bases and J by 2 bases, with 10 bases between the two germline ends. The germline V gene encodes CDR1 GTSNPN and CDR2 SVGIG (reference sequence). The full variable domain, rest sourced from reference TRBV30 and TRBJ1-5, is SQTIHQWPATLVQPVGSPLSLECTVEGTSNPNLYWYRQAAGRGLQLLFYSVGIGQISSEVPQNLSASRPQDRQFILSSKKLLLSDSGFYLCAWGALGNQPQHFGDGTRLSIL.

This clone has just a few counts. The chain employs TRBV6-5 and TRBJ1-6, with D possibly TRBD1 on 5 matching bases. V was pared by 6 bases and J by 7 bases, with 7 bases between. CDR3 length: 12 residues. Germline loops: CDR1 MNHEY, CDR2 SVGAGI. This chain's CDR3 is CASREGNSPLHF. CDR3 in DNA: TGTGCCAGCAGGGAGGGGAATTCACCCCTCCACTTT.

The V and J genes are TRBV19 and TRBJ1-4; the D gene is possibly TRBD1 (6 bases). The CDR3 length is 15 residues. The germline gives CDR1 LNHDA, CDR2 SQIVND (reference sequence). With 5 bases removed from V and 8 bases from J, the gap between germline ends came to 18 bases. CDR3 amino acids: CASSAYRVGGEKLFF. The CDR3 DNA reads as TGTGCCAGTAGTGCGTACAGGGTTGGTGGGGAAAAACTGTTTTTT. Full variable domain (outside the CDR3, taken from reference TRBV19 and TRBJ1-4): DGGITQSPKYLFRKEGQNVTLSCEQNLNHDAMYWYRQDPGQGLRLIYYSQIVNDFQKGDIAEGYSVSREKKESFPLTVTSAQKNPTAFYLCASSAYRVGGEKLFFGSGTQLSVL.

By sample fraction, this clone is medium-sized. The chain has TRBV7-8 and TRBJ2-1; 13 bases are shared with TRBD2. V was clipped by 2 bases and J by 9 bases; unmatched bases: 7. The CDR3 extends over 16 amino acids. Germline CDR1 SGHVS, CDR2 FQNEAQ. The CDR3 spells CASSLWTSGGLGEQFF. CDR3 nucleotides: TGTGCCAGCAGCTTATGGACTAGCGGGGGTCTGGGTGAGCAGTTCTTC.

V gene TRBV5-5 combines with J gene TRBJ1-6; TRBD1 aligns across 7 bases. V dropped 0 bases and J dropped 9; count of bases not matched to a gene: 0. This CDR3 is built from 13 residues. From germline, CDR1 is SGHKS and CDR2 YYEKEE (reference sequence). The CDR3 protein is CASSLDRGSPLHF. DNA for the CDR3: TGTGCCAGCAGCTTGGACAGGGGTTCACCCCTCCACTTT.

The chain carries TRBV18 and TRBJ2-1; 9 bases are a match to TRBD2. Germline CDR1 reads KGHSH; CDR2 reads LQKENI. With V trimmed by 3 bases and J by 6 bases, 6 bases remained unmatched. The CDR3 has 15 residues. CDR3 nucleotide sequence: TGTGCCAGCTCACCTGTAGCGGGAGCGGGCAATGAGCAGTTCTTC. Its protein product is CASSPVAGAGNEQFF.

The gene calls are TRBV11-3 and TRBJ1-1; 8 nucleotides match TRBD1. Per germline, CDR1 SGHNT and CDR2 YENEEA. V shed 0 bases and J 11 bases; nucleotides not matched to a gene: 17. The CDR3 has 17 residues. The CDR3 loop is CASSLDRWGQARQWAFF. In DNA form, the CDR3 reads TGTGCCAGCAGCTTAGATCGGTGGGGACAGGCTCGCCAGTGGGCTTTCTTT.

This clone was recorded a few times. The chain uses TRBV19 and TRBJ2-1, with 12 bases that match TRBD2. This CDR3 has 15 amino acids. Germline CDR1 LNHDA, CDR2 SQIVND (reference sequence). Trimming removed 1 base from V and 5 bases from J; junction bases left unmatched: 0. CDR3 protein: CASSIGTSGNNEQFF. CDR3 nucleotides: TGTGCCAGTAGTATAGGGACTAGCGGGAACAATGAGCAGTTCTTC.

The chain uses TRBV20-1 and TRBJ2-7; 10 bases fit TRBD1. Germline V CDR1 and CDR2: DFQATT, SNEGSKA (reference sequence). The CDR3 runs to 11 residues. Trimming at V came to 6 bases and at J to 6 bases, leaving 2 bases not matched to a gene. The DNA of the CDR3 is TGCAGTGCGGGACAGGGGTTCGAGCAGTACTTC. This codes for CSAGQGFEQYF.